These T cell receptor beta chains were read from a single sample in a study of T cell repertoires in cytomegalovirus infection. From the reads, TCRdb called clonotypes with MiXCR, one entry per CDR3 protein. The sample includes about 71,000 distinct CDR3 sequences, 20% of them seen just once. No antigen is known for these receptors. Sequencing was performed on CD8+ T cells from cultured PBMCs, taken from culture after CMV antigen stimulation. The source of these receptors is a human donor in good health (CMV status not recorded). Some clones in this sample may be carry-over from other donors' samples. Each CDR3 is given with its conserved first and last residue. D genes are given only for firm matches. Size is omitted from some rows. Given values are once, few, many or a class for expanded clones.

size | D | J | V | DNA | CDR3
few | - | TRBJ1-2 | TRBV7-8 | - | CASSFGPGNGYTF
- | - | TRBJ2-7 | TRBV12-5 | TGTGCTAGTGGCACCGACAGCGCCTACGAGCAGTACTTC | CASGTDSAYEQYF
few | - | TRBJ2-4 | TRBV7-2 | TGTGCCAGCAGCTTAGGATCTCTGGGGGCGGGTGATGACATTCAGTACTTC | CASSLGSLGAGDDIQYF
- | - | TRBJ1-4 | TRBV9 | TGTGCCAGCAGCGTAGAGGCGACGGCACCTAATGAAAAACTGTTTTTT | CASSVEATAPNEKLFF
- | - | TRBJ2-1 | TRBV4-3 | TGCGCCAGCAGCCAAGTGGACCTCCGGTATGAGCAGTTCTTC | CASSQVDLRYEQFF
few | - | TRBJ1-5 | TRBV9 | TGTGCCAGCAGCGTAGTTTATCGCAATCAGCCCCAGCATTTT | CASSVVYRNQPQHF
- | - | TRBJ2-6 | TRBV7-8 | TGTGCCAGCAGCTTATTAGAGGGTTGGGGTACCGTCGGGGCCAACGTCCTGACTTTC | CASSLLEGWGTVGANVLTF
many | - | TRBJ2-7 | TRBV27 | TGTGCCAGCAGCTCCTCCTACGAGCAGTACTTC | CASSSSYEQYF
few | - | TRBJ1-1 | TRBV6-5 | TGTGCCAGCAGTTCTAAGGGAGTCTTCACTGAAGCTTTCTTT | CASSSKGVFTEAFF
- | - | TRBJ1-5 | TRBV24-1 | TGTGCCACCAGTGAACCGTCGAGAGGGGCCGATCAGCCCCAGCATTTT | CATSEPSRGADQPQHF
- | - | TRBJ2-3 | TRBV5-1 | TGCGCCAGCAGCTTAGGACTTAAAAGCACAGATACGCAGTATTTT | CASSLGLKSTDTQYF